This entry is about one T cell receptor (beta chain). In this sample, this clone turned up once. There is no known antigen for this receptor. No base qualities exist here, and no much larger clone lies one base off it. Using the deep immunoSEQ assay, multiplex PCR amplified TCR CDR3 regions from genomic DNA. For each cell subset, the extracted genomic DNA was distributed evenly across all wells of several immunoSEQ 96-well plates, and each plate served as one replicate. Each replicate PCR for sorted subsets received about 210 ng genomic DNA, equal to tens of thousands of T cell genomes. Purified libraries were quantified with a Qubit 3.0 fluorometer, sized on a Bioanalyzer 2100, and re-quantified with the KAPA Library Quantification kit. Every immunoSEQ 96-well plate was sequenced on a separate single-read 150-cycle Illumina NextSeq 550 flow cell. As for the authors' bioinformatics: The immunoSEQ output contained only junctional sequences without quality scores, so filtering could not match that applied to full-length reads. Sequences were annotated with PyIR, a Python wrapper for IgBLAST v1.9, and V/J genes and CDR3 were assigned using IMGT germline references. Reads were filtered out if the reads had weak V/J assignments (E-value above 1e-6), no CDR3, stop codons, out-of-frame junctions, or ambiguous translated residues. V3J clonotypes were defined by identical inferred V gene, J gene, and CDR3 amino acid sequence. Percentage overlap between repertoires was computed as shared unique clonotypes divided by the size of the smaller repertoire. Repertoire richness was assessed with RTK rarefaction, the Chao1 estimator, and Recon v2.1 estimates of unobserved clonotypes. OLGA was used to compute generation probabilities for all TCRbeta clonotypes that the gDNA method yielded from several donors. This immuneACCESS table, as held by TCRdb, lists in-frame sequences with V and J called but not all clones. Of the missing ones, under half trace to an unresolved V gene in checked studies; the others have no known cause. The V and J calls and clone size come from that table; D and trimming were worked out from the DNA. Present in this sample are approximately 640,000 clones, less than 95% of which were seen just once. The top ten hold roughly 36% of the sample.

The donors were healthy, HIV-negative adults who had no recently reported acute infections or vaccinations. All donors were Caucasian adults living in Nashville, Tennessee, USA. CD8 memory samples combined magnetically selected CD45RO+ cells with CCR7-negative CD45RA+ effector memory (TemRA) cells. Blood was obtained by leukapheresis, after which PBMCs were separated by Ficoll-Histopaque density gradient centrifugation and cryopreserved in liquid nitrogen vapor phase. Analytical flow cytometry was used to check the purity and quantity of each magnetically sorted T cell population. Genomic DNA was isolated from every sorted fraction and measured by UV absorbance on a Nanodrop 2000c. This sample was included in a study of shared clonotypes between healthy human individuals (dated by TCRdb to about 2020). For context, the study as a whole: A few men and two women, aged 18 to 49 years, made up the cohort. Between about 0.85 and 8.9 billion PBMCs per donor were obtained by leukapheresis. To increase sequencing depth and limit assay-specific biases, TCR repertoire library preparation and sequencing were carried out by different laboratories using diverse techniques. To estimate repertoire size and how much clonotype sharing occurs between individuals, the study deeply sequenced the blood TCR repertoires of roughly 5 healthy adults. Per donor, three plates each were used for CD4 naive and CD4 memory, two for CD8 naive, and one for CD8 memory.

A distance of 8 bases separates the germline ends of V and J, which lose 5 bases and 0 bases respectively. The CDR3 has 14 amino acids, counting the end cysteine and phenylalanine. The CDR3 DNA has 42 bases and is translated from base 1. Per the germline V gene (reference sequence), SSHAT is the CDR1 and FNYEAQ is the CDR2. Overall results and qualifications from the work: Pairwise subsampling indicated that sequencing depth was expected to affect the degree of clonotype sharing among donors. Clonotypes shared by all four sorted-subset donors showed higher generation probabilities than non-shared clonotypes. Sharing across several donors was observed for approximately 5% of naive CD4, less than 4% of naive CD8, about 2.3% of memory CD4, and roughly 0.4% of memory CD8 clonotypes. Because the study included only a small number of donors, the genetic and exposure-history diversity represented was limited. Sampling was restricted to blood, and TCR repertoires in tissues likely differ from the TCR repertoires found in blood. Estimated clonotype richness was generally larger for naive than for memory subsets. Even with the large sequencing depth, rarefaction of the sorted-subset datasets indicated that sequencing was incomplete.

This chain joins TRBV7-7 to TRBJ2-1, with no confident D gene call. This sequence originates from a man between 18 and 35 years old in good health. Some clones in this sample may be carry-over from other donors' samples. Sequencing was carried out using memory CD8+ T cells from PBMCs. Sample cell subset or site, as interpreted from the label and publication: CD45RO+ cells pooled with CCR7-negative TemRA cells. This receptor has the CDR3 CASSPEPSYNEQFF. In nucleotides, the sequence is TGTGCCAGCAGCCCCGAACCCTCCTACAATGAGCAGTTCTTC.